Listed below are T cell receptor beta chains from one sample, sequenced in a study of CD8 T cells in Susac syndrome. TCRdb itself ran the immunoSEQ multiplex PCR reads through MiXCR, one entry per CDR3 protein. The sample has some 150,000 distinct CDR3 sequences, 90% to 95% seen once. The sample consisted of CD8+ T cells from PBMCs. Every receptor here comes from a human donor with multiple sclerosis. Both conserved end residues are part of each CDR3. Each record gives: CDR3 length, clone size, J gene, D gene, V gene, CDR3 protein, CDR3 DNA. A D gene is named only where the DNA matches it firmly. A clone size is listed for some rows: how often the clone was seen (once, few, many), or a class if it is expanded.

CDR3 length: 12
clone size: .
J gene: TRBJ2-1
D gene: .
V gene: TRBV30
CDR3 protein: CAWSVTWYEQFF
CDR3 DNA: TGTGCCTGGAGTGTAACGTGGTATGAGCAGTTCTTC

CDR3 length: 15
clone size: .
J gene: TRBJ2-1
D gene: .
V gene: TRBV7-9
CDR3 protein: CASSSRLQPYNEQFF
CDR3 DNA: TGTGCCAGCAGCTCACGACTTCAACCGTACAATGAGCAGTTCTTC

CDR3 length: 13
clone size: .
J gene: TRBJ2-2
D gene: .
V gene: TRBV9
CDR3 protein: CASSGRGTGELFF
CDR3 DNA: TGTGCCAGCAGCGGGAGAGGTACCGGGGAGCTGTTTTTT

CDR3 length: 13
clone size: .
J gene: TRBJ1-2
D gene: TRBD1
V gene: TRBV2
CDR3 protein: CASLQGATYGYTF
CDR3 DNA: TGTGCCAGTTTACAGGGGGCGACCTATGGCTACACCTTC

CDR3 length: 11
clone size: .
J gene: TRBJ1-2
D gene: .
V gene: TRBV29-1
CDR3 protein: CSVLGKYGYTF
CDR3 DNA: TGCAGCGTTCTCGGCAAGTATGGCTACACCTTC

CDR3 length: 16
clone size: .
J gene: TRBJ2-7
D gene: TRBD2
V gene: TRBV20-1
CDR3 protein: CSARDKSGGIRNEQYF
CDR3 DNA: TGCAGTGCTAGAGATAAGAGCGGGGGCATTCGGAACGAGCAGTACTTC

CDR3 length: 13
clone size: .
J gene: TRBJ2-7
D gene: .
V gene: TRBV5-1
CDR3 protein: CASSLALTYEQYF
CDR3 DNA: TGCGCCAGCAGCTTGGCCCTGACTTACGAGCAGTACTTC

CDR3 length: 19
clone size: .
J gene: TRBJ2-2
D gene: TRBD1
V gene: TRBV24-1
CDR3 protein: CATSEFGGQGPANTGELFF
CDR3 DNA: TGTGCCACCAGTGAATTTGGTGGACAGGGGCCGGCGAACACCGGGGAGCTGTTTTTT

CDR3 length: 11
clone size: once
J gene: TRBJ1-4
D gene: .
V gene: TRBV29-1
CDR3 protein: CSVGWNEKLFF
CDR3 DNA: TGCAGCGTTGGGTGGAATGAAAAACTGTTTTTT

CDR3 length: 15
clone size: .
J gene: TRBJ2-7
D gene: .
V gene: TRBV7-8
CDR3 protein: CASSPQPGSSYEQYF
CDR3 DNA: TGTGCCAGCAGCCCCCAACCGGGGTCAAGCTACGAGCAGTACTTC

CDR3 length: 14
clone size: .
J gene: TRBJ2-1
D gene: .
V gene: TRBV9
CDR3 protein: CASSPRDNPLEQFF
CDR3 DNA: TGTGCCAGCAGCCCTCGGGACAACCCTCTAGAGCAGTTCTTC

CDR3 length: 12
clone size: .
J gene: TRBJ2-7
D gene: .
V gene: TRBV5-4
CDR3 protein: CASSWRGYEQYF
CDR3 DNA: TGTGCCAGCAGCTGGCGGGGCTACGAGCAGTACTTC

CDR3 length: 17
clone size: .
J gene: TRBJ1-5
D gene: TRBD1
V gene: TRBV6-2/TRBV6-3
CDR3 protein: CASHPGQDLYSNQPQHF
CDR3 DNA: TGTGCCAGCCACCCGGGACAGGACTTGTATAGCAATCAGCCCCAGCATTTT

CDR3 length: 14
clone size: .
J gene: TRBJ2-7
D gene: .
V gene: TRBV12-3/TRBV12-4
CDR3 protein: CASSFSSDSYEQYF
CDR3 DNA: TGTGCCAGCAGTTTTTCAAGCGACTCCTACGAGCAGTACTTC

CDR3 length: 13
clone size: .
J gene: TRBJ1-2
D gene: .
V gene: TRBV5-6
CDR3 protein: CASSYPNYYGYTF
CDR3 DNA: TGTGCCAGCAGTTATCCAAATTACTATGGCTACACCTTC

CDR3 length: 13
clone size: .
J gene: TRBJ1-2
D gene: .
V gene: TRBV27
CDR3 protein: CASSFSQSDGYTF
CDR3 DNA: TGTGCCAGCAGTTTCAGTCAGTCAGATGGCTACACCTTC

CDR3 length: 15
clone size: .
J gene: TRBJ2-1
D gene: TRBD2
V gene: TRBV7-9
CDR3 protein: CASVGTGTSGGEQFF
CDR3 DNA: TGTGCCAGCGTGGGGACCGGGACTAGCGGGGGGGAGCAGTTCTTC

CDR3 length: 12
clone size: .
J gene: TRBJ2-7
D gene: .
V gene: TRBV19
CDR3 protein: CASSINPYEQYF
CDR3 DNA: TGTGCCAGTAGTATAAACCCCTACGAGCAGTACTTC

CDR3 length: 12
clone size: .
J gene: TRBJ2-4
D gene: .
V gene: TRBV2
CDR3 protein: CASTGAKNIQYF
CDR3 DNA: TGTGCCAGCACGGGGGCCAAAAACATTCAGTACTTC

CDR3 length: 16
clone size: once
J gene: TRBJ1-1
D gene: .
V gene: TRBV3-1
CDR3 protein: CASSQEGSGRLGEAFF
CDR3 DNA: TGTGCCAGCAGCCAAGAAGGTTCAGGACGCTTGGGTGAAGCTTTCTTT

CDR3 length: 16
clone size: .
J gene: TRBJ2-1
D gene: .
V gene: TRBV5-6
CDR3 protein: CASSLGYPSSYNEQFF
CDR3 DNA: TGTGCCAGCAGCTTAGGGTACCCCAGCTCCTACAATGAGCAGTTCTTC

CDR3 length: 15
clone size: .
J gene: TRBJ2-1
D gene: .
V gene: TRBV11-2
CDR3 protein: CASSLDEPHYNEQFF
CDR3 DNA: TGTGCCAGCAGCTTAGATGAGCCCCACTACAATGAGCAGTTCTTC

CDR3 length: 13
clone size: .
J gene: TRBJ1-2
D gene: .
V gene: TRBV29-1
CDR3 protein: CSANLAGTHGYTF
CDR3 DNA: TGCAGCGCCAATCTCGCAGGGACACACGGCTACACCTTC

CDR3 length: 13
clone size: once
J gene: TRBJ1-5
D gene: .
V gene: TRBV27
CDR3 protein: CASSWGSNQPQHF
CDR3 DNA: TGTGCCAGCAGTTGGGGGAGCAATCAGCCCCAGCATTTT

CDR3 length: 15
clone size: .
J gene: TRBJ1-1
D gene: .
V gene: TRBV29-1
CDR3 protein: CSVVGVGILSTEAFF
CDR3 DNA: TGCAGCGTTGTAGGGGTAGGAATCCTGAGCACTGAAGCTTTCTTT

CDR3 length: 10
clone size: .
J gene: TRBJ1-1
D gene: .
V gene: TRBV30
CDR3 protein: CAWVYTEAFF
CDR3 DNA: TGTGCCTGGGTATACACTGAAGCTTTCTTT

CDR3 length: 16
clone size: .
J gene: TRBJ1-5
D gene: TRBD1
V gene: TRBV12-3/TRBV12-4
CDR3 protein: CASSSFDRGGRQPQHF
CDR3 DNA: TGTGCCAGCAGTTCCTTCGACAGGGGTGGTAGGCAGCCCCAGCATTTT

CDR3 length: 13
clone size: .
J gene: TRBJ1-2
D gene: TRBD1
V gene: TRBV5-6
CDR3 protein: CASSLGQVDGYTF
CDR3 DNA: TGTGCCAGCAGCCTGGGACAGGTGGATGGCTACACCTTC

CDR3 length: 13
clone size: .
J gene: TRBJ1-6
D gene: TRBD1
V gene: TRBV9
CDR3 protein: CASATGVGSPLHF
CDR3 DNA: TGTGCCAGCGCGACAGGGGTAGGATCACCCCTCCACTTT

CDR3 length: 11
clone size: .
J gene: TRBJ2-1
D gene: .
V gene: TRBV29-1
CDR3 protein: CSVPQADEQFF
CDR3 DNA: TGCAGCGTTCCACAGGCTGATGAGCAGTTCTTC

CDR3 length: 12
clone size: .
J gene: TRBJ2-1
D gene: .
V gene: TRBV12-5
CDR3 protein: CASAHRGNEQFF
CDR3 DNA: TGTGCTAGTGCCCATCGGGGCAATGAGCAGTTCTTC

CDR3 length: 14
clone size: .
J gene: TRBJ2-7
D gene: .
V gene: TRBV5-1
CDR3 protein: CASSSRDHRAEQYF
CDR3 DNA: TGCGCCAGCAGCTCCCGAGACCACAGGGCCGAGCAGTACTTC

CDR3 length: 15
clone size: .
J gene: TRBJ2-7
D gene: .
V gene: TRBV6-1
CDR3 protein: CASSERPGPGYEQYF
CDR3 DNA: TGTGCCAGCAGTGAACGGCCGGGCCCGGGCTACGAGCAGTACTTC

CDR3 length: 13
clone size: .
J gene: TRBJ2-2
D gene: .
V gene: TRBV4-1
CDR3 protein: CASSPRAAGELFF
CDR3 DNA: TGCGCCAGCAGCCCTCGGGCGGCCGGGGAGCTGTTTTTT

CDR3 length: 14
clone size: .
J gene: TRBJ1-5
D gene: .
V gene: TRBV4-1
CDR3 protein: CASSHSGPGQPQHF
CDR3 DNA: TGCGCCAGCAGCCACTCTGGACCGGGTCAGCCCCAGCATTTT

CDR3 length: 13
clone size: .
J gene: TRBJ2-7
D gene: .
V gene: TRBV12-3/TRBV12-4
CDR3 protein: CASRGGSRSEQYF
CDR3 DNA: TGTGCCAGCCGTGGCGGATCGAGAAGTGAGCAGTACTTC

CDR3 length: 11
clone size: few
J gene: TRBJ1-2
D gene: .
V gene: TRBV20-1
CDR3 protein: CSARGRDGYTF
CDR3 DNA: TGCAGTGCCAGAGGGCGAGATGGCTACACCTTC

CDR3 length: 15
clone size: .
J gene: TRBJ1-5
D gene: .
V gene: TRBV27
CDR3 protein: CASSLYRDSNQPQHF
CDR3 DNA: TGTGCCAGCAGTTTATACAGGGACAGCAATCAGCCCCAGCATTTT

CDR3 length: 16
clone size: .
J gene: TRBJ2-7
D gene: .
V gene: TRBV4-1
CDR3 protein: CASSQRGTVGWYEQYF
CDR3 DNA: TGCGCCAGCAGCCAACGAGGGACGGTGGGTTGGTACGAGCAGTACTTC

CDR3 length: 15
clone size: .
J gene: TRBJ2-2
D gene: TRBD2
V gene: TRBV20-1
CDR3 protein: CSARPFLAGGGELFF
CDR3 DNA: TGCAGTGCTAGACCCTTTCTAGCGGGGGGCGGGGAGCTGTTTTTT

CDR3 length: 14
clone size: .
J gene: TRBJ2-3
D gene: .
V gene: TRBV6-5
CDR3 protein: CASRNSGSTDTQYF
CDR3 DNA: TGTGCCAGCAGGAATAGCGGAAGCACAGATACGCAGTATTTT

CDR3 length: 12
clone size: .
J gene: TRBJ1-1
D gene: .
V gene: TRBV7-9
CDR3 protein: CASSSLRDEAFF
CDR3 DNA: TGTGCCAGCAGCTCACTCCGGGATGAAGCTTTCTTT

CDR3 length: 14
clone size: .
J gene: TRBJ2-5
D gene: .
V gene: TRBV7-2
CDR3 protein: CASSLKVYQETQYF
CDR3 DNA: TGTGCCAGCAGCTTGAAGGTGTACCAAGAGACCCAGTACTTC

CDR3 length: 15
clone size: once
J gene: TRBJ2-7
D gene: .
V gene: TRBV29-1
CDR3 protein: CSVEEWGTVAYEQYF
CDR3 DNA: TGCAGCGTTGAAGAGTGGGGTACAGTTGCCTACGAGCAGTACTTC

CDR3 length: 17
clone size: .
J gene: TRBJ2-3
D gene: .
V gene: TRBV7-9
CDR3 protein: CASSSSPTGFQGDTQYF
CDR3 DNA: TGTGCCAGCAGCTCAAGCCCCACAGGGTTCCAAGGGGATACGCAGTATTTT

CDR3 length: 17
clone size: once
J gene: TRBJ2-3
D gene: TRBD2
V gene: TRBV29-1
CDR3 protein: CSVRGGLAGRTSDTQYF
CDR3 DNA: TGCAGCGTGAGAGGCGGTCTAGCGGGGCGAACGTCAGATACGCAGTATTTT

CDR3 length: 15
clone size: .
J gene: TRBJ1-2
D gene: TRBD1
V gene: TRBV27
CDR3 protein: CASSPQGALGDGYTF
CDR3 DNA: TGTGCCAGCAGTCCTCAGGGGGCTTTGGGCGATGGCTACACCTTC

CDR3 length: 15
clone size: .
J gene: TRBJ1-5
D gene: .
V gene: TRBV5-1
CDR3 protein: CASRLAHGINQPQHF
CDR3 DNA: TGCGCCAGCAGATTGGCTCACGGGATCAATCAGCCCCAGCATTTT

CDR3 length: 16
clone size: .
J gene: TRBJ2-1
D gene: TRBD1
V gene: TRBV20-1
CDR3 protein: CSARDSGTGESNEQFF
CDR3 DNA: TGCAGTGCTAGAGATTCGGGGACAGGGGAGTCCAATGAGCAGTTCTTC

CDR3 length: 15
clone size: .
J gene: TRBJ2-5
D gene: .
V gene: TRBV6-5
CDR3 protein: CASSYSGTEGETQYF
CDR3 DNA: TGTGCCAGCAGTTACTCGGGTACCGAGGGGGAGACCCAGTACTTC

CDR3 length: 15
clone size: .
J gene: TRBJ1-2
D gene: TRBD1
V gene: TRBV3-1
CDR3 protein: CASSHDRAVDYGYTF
CDR3 DNA: TGTGCCAGCAGCCATGACAGGGCTGTGGACTATGGCTACACCTTC

CDR3 length: 15
clone size: .
J gene: TRBJ1-2
D gene: .
V gene: TRBV3-1
CDR3 protein: CASSQAGEGLYGYTF
CDR3 DNA: TGTGCCAGCAGCCAAGCTGGCGAGGGTTTGTATGGCTACACCTTC

CDR3 length: 13
clone size: .
J gene: TRBJ1-1
D gene: .
V gene: TRBV9
CDR3 protein: CASSVAAKSEAFF
CDR3 DNA: TGTGCCAGCAGCGTAGCAGCGAAGAGCGAAGCTTTCTTT

CDR3 length: 13
clone size: .
J gene: TRBJ1-1
D gene: .
V gene: TRBV29-1
CDR3 protein: CSANGGPNTEAFF
CDR3 DNA: TGCAGCGCAAACGGGGGCCCAAACACTGAAGCTTTCTTT